What follows are 19 T cell receptor beta chains derived from one specimen sequenced in a study of blood T cell repertoires in COVID-19. TCRdb's copy holds only in-frame clones and misses some; the assay was immunoSEQ multiplex PCR. This table holds 130,000 or so clones, roughly 77% found once. Sequences were obtained from peripheral blood. These receptors originate from a woman aged 70-85 years with COVID-19, enrolled during active disease.

J is TRBJ1-2 and V is TRBV19, with D perhaps matching TRBD1 (5 bases). From germline, CDR1 is LNHDA and CDR2 SQIVND (reference sequence). This CDR3 contains 15 residues. Trimming took off 5 bases at V and 0 bases at J, with 13 bases between the two ends. The CDR3 sequence: CASSLGQGTNYGYTF. Written as DNA, the CDR3 is TGTGCCAGTAGTCTCGGCCAGGGTACTAACTATGGCTACACCTTC.

This clone was seen more than once but under ten times. The junction does not match germline at one end; this may be a read error. V usage is TRBV30 and J usage is TRBJ2-7, with D tentatively TRBD2 (5 bases). The CDR3 is 14 amino acids. Germline values: CDR1 GTSNPN, CDR2 SVGIG (reference sequence). The CDR3 region has the DNA TGTGCTTGGAAGTGGTGGGGAGCCGCCGACGAGCAGTACTTC. This encodes CAWKWWGAADEQYF.

V and J are TRBV12-3 or TRBV12-4 and TRBJ1-6, with 9 bases lining up with TRBD1. The CDR3 contains 13 residues. J lost 10 bases, V lost 6 bases, and 4 bases had no gene match. CDR3 sequence: CASRGQGDSPLHF. CDR3 sequence (DNA): TGTGCCAGCAGGGGACAGGGTGACTCACCCCTCCACTTT.

The rearrangement links TRBV18 to TRBJ1-1, with D hard to call. Trimming pared 3 bases from V and 6 bases from J, leaving 11 bases between. Germline loops: CDR1 KGHSH, CDR2 LQKENI. The CDR3 runs to 13 residues. The CDR3 DNA reads TGTGCCAGCTCACCGGGCTCCCGTTCTGAAGCTTTCTTT. Amino acid sequence: CASSPGSRSEAFF.

In its sample, this clone was seen many times. V gene TRBV6-1 combines with J gene TRBJ1-1; D perhaps matches TRBD1 (6 bases). With 1 base removed from V and 6 bases from J, the gap between germline ends came to 12 bases. The V gene's germline CDR1 is MNHNS and CDR2 SASEGT. The CDR3 has 14 amino acids. The CDR3 spells CASSEDTGPSEAFF. CDR3 sequence (DNA): TGTGCCAGCAGTGAAGATACAGGGCCATCTGAAGCTTTCTTT.

This clone has just one count. This sequence joins TRBV28 and TRBJ2-3, with D unresolved. CDR3 size: 15 residues. Trimming stripped 2 bases from V and 6 bases from J, with 15 bases between. Germline CDR1 and CDR2: MDHEN and SYDVKM. CDR3 loop: CASSLNPAVPDTQYF. The DNA of the CDR3 is TGTGCCAGCAGTTTAAACCCCGCGGTTCCTGATACGCAGTATTTT.

Remarks on this clone: One end of the junction does not line up with germline, which may come from a read error. The chain uses TRBV6-2 or TRBV6-3 and TRBJ2-1, with TRBD2 as a possible D gene (6 bases). Germline CDR1 MNHEY, CDR2 SVGEGT. The CDR3 runs to 12 residues. The CDR3 loop is CASSDPTREEVF. DNA for the CDR3: TGTGCCAGCAGTGACCCTACTAGGGAGGAGGTCTTC.

This chain connects TRBV7-9 to TRBJ2-6, with 7 bases matching TRBD1. This CDR3 contains 19 residues. The germline gives CDR1 SEHNR, CDR2 FQNEAQ (reference sequence). V shed 5 bases and J 4 bases; nucleotides not matched to a gene: 17. CDR3 loop: CASSKRGGQTRPGANVLTF. As DNA, the CDR3 is TGTGCCAGCAGCAAAAGAGGGGGACAGACCCGCCCCGGGGCCAACGTCCTGACTTTC.

The V gene is TRBV14, the J gene TRBJ1-2, with a weak D call TRBD1 (5 bases). Germline V gene sequence: CDR1 SGHDN, CDR2 FVKESK. Trimming removed 0 bases at V and 4 bases at J, with 15 bases between. This CDR3 is 16 amino acids long. CDR3 nucleotide sequence: TGTGCCAGCAGCCAAGATATAGGGGAACAGCTCTATGGCTACACCTTC. Translated, it gives CASSQDIGEQLYGYTF.

The gene calls are TRBV5-6 and TRBJ2-3, with 7 bases matching TRBD2. V shed 0 bases, J shed 8 bases, and the junction held 12 bases outside the gene matches. This CDR3 is built from 16 residues. In germline, CDR1 is SGHDT, CDR2 YYEEEE. CDR3 nucleotides: TGTGCCAGCAGCTTGGGGGTGAGAAGCGGGGAGGGTACGCAGTATTTT. Protein: CASSLGVRSGEGTQYF.

The rearrangement links TRBV18 to TRBJ1-5; 11 bases line up with TRBD1. Germline V CDR1 and CDR2: KGHSH, LQKENI. V gave up 2 bases and J gave up 7 bases; unmatched junction bases: 13. This CDR3 contains 18 residues. The CDR3 protein is CASSPVRPGTGGGQPQHF. The CDR3 bases are TGTGCCAGCTCACCAGTCCGGCCCGGGACAGGGGGAGGACAGCCCCAGCATTTT. The whole variable domain, filled in from reference TRBV18 and TRBJ1-5, reads NAGVMQNPRHLVRRRGQEARLRCSPMKGHSHVYWYRQLPEEGLKFMVYLQKENIIDESGMPKERFSAEFPKEGPSILRIQQVVRGDSAAYFCASSPVRPGTGGGQPQHFGDGTRLSIL.

The CDR3 protein is CASSQDSSRAETQYF. In DNA, the CDR3 is TGCGCCAGCAGCCAAGATTCGTCGCGGGCGGAGACCCAGTACTTC. This rearrangement joins TRBV4-1 to TRBJ2-5; D might be TRBD2 (5 bases). The CDR3 loop spans 15 amino acids. V shed 0 bases and J shed 5 bases, with 13 bases lying between them. CDR1 MGHRA and CDR2 YSYEKL come from the germline V gene.

This clone was counted a few times. The CDR3 protein is CASSSDGNYGYTF. The CDR3 region has the DNA TGTGCCAGCAGTTCCGACGGGAACTATGGCTACACCTTC. The gene calls are TRBV5-4 and TRBJ1-2; D is ambiguous. Germline V gene lookup returns CDR1 SGHNT and CDR2 YYREEE (reference sequence). This CDR3 has 13 residues. The V end was cut by 5 bases, the J end by 2 bases, with 10 bases between.

The chain is built from TRBV19 and TRBJ2-7, with TRBD2 matching over 9 bases. Trimming at V came to 3 bases and at J to 1 base, leaving 10 bases not matched to a gene. Germline lookup yields CDR1 LNHDA and CDR2 SQIVND (reference sequence). The CDR3 consists of 17 residues. The CDR3 reads CASSIFVGSGGSYEQYF. For the CDR3, the DNA is TGTGCCAGTAGTATCTTCGTTGGTAGCGGGGGTTCCTACGAGCAGTACTTC.

The chain employs TRBV2 and TRBJ1-2; D is possibly TRBD1 (5 bases). CDR3 length equals 15 residues. CDR1 and CDR2 from the germline V gene are SNHLY and FYNNEI. Between the trimmed V and J ends, which lost 4 bases and 0 bases, there was a span of 12 bases. As DNA, the CDR3 is TGTGCCAGCAGTGGGACATCGGCCACTAACTATGGCTACACCTTC. Amino acids: CASSGTSATNYGYTF.

This clone has just one count. One junction end disagrees with the germline gene, perhaps due to a read error. The same CDR3 is also encoded by other DNA sequences in this sample. The chain joins TRBV11-2 to TRBJ1-2; no clear D. Germline assignment: CDR1 SGHAT and CDR2 FQNNGV. The CDR3 covers 14 residues. For the CDR3, the DNA is TGCGCCAGCAGCTTAGATAGAGCATCCTATGGCTACACCTTC. Encoded protein: CASSLDRASYGYTF. The full variable domain, with the rest looked up from reference TRBV11-2 and TRBJ1-2, is EAGVAQSPRYKIIEKRQSVAFWCNPISGHATLYWYQQILGQGPKLLIQFQNNGVVDDSQLPKDRFSAERLKGVDSTLKIQPAKLEDSAVYLCASSLDRASYGYTFGSGTRLTVV.

The chain links TRBV27 to TRBJ2-3, with TRBD2 matching 9 bases. V shed 1 base and J 2 bases; nucleotides not matched to a gene: 7. The length of the CDR3 is 17 residues. Germline assignment: CDR1 MNHEY and CDR2 SMNVEV (reference sequence). The CDR3 nucleotides are TGTGCCAGCAGTTTATGGGCTAGCGGGGACCCCACAGATACGCAGTATTTT. Translating gives CASSLWASGDPTDTQYF.

This clone was found once. One junction end disagrees with the germline gene, perhaps due to a read error. This chain joins TRBV7-8 and TRBJ2-2; D is perhaps TRBD2 (6 bases). This CDR3 has 16 residues. Germline V CDR1 and CDR2: SGHVS, FQNEAQ. In DNA form, the CDR3 reads TGTGCCAGCAGATTAGTGGGGGGATTGGACACCGGGGAGCTGTTTTTT. Translation gives CASRLVGGLDTGELFF.

This sequence joins TRBV7-3 and TRBJ2-2, with TRBD2 as a possible D gene (5 bases). Trimming removed 8 bases from V and 4 bases from J, with 14 bases in between. The germline gives CDR1 SGHTA, CDR2 FQGTGA. The CDR3 is made up of 14 amino acids. The CDR3 is CASARDSGTGELFF. In DNA form, the CDR3 reads TGTGCCAGCGCTCGGGATTCGGGCACCGGGGAGCTGTTTTTT.